This is a list of T cell receptor beta chains from one sample in a study of cytomegalovirus exposure and HLA in healthy donors. Assay used: immunoSEQ multiplex PCR; TCRdb lists only in-frame clones, some missing. The sample carries about 150,000 clones, about three quarters recorded once. Sequencing input: PBMCs. The receptors shown here come from a woman in her 30s in good health and CMV-seronegative. Each CDR3 is given with its conserved first and last residue. D genes are given only for firm matches. Expanded clones get a size class; other rows say once, few or many, or leave the size out.

size,D,V,J,DNA,CDR3
.,.,TRBV30,TRBJ1-3,TGTGCCTGGAGTGCAAATACAGGGTTTATTGGAAACACCATATATTTT,CAWSANTGFIGNTIYF
once,.,TRBV7-2,TRBJ1-5,TGTGCCAGCAGCTTCCAAGCAGGGCCCGATCAGCCCCAGCATTTT,CASSFQAGPDQPQHF
.,.,TRBV27,TRBJ1-5,TGTGCCAGCAGTTTCGACAGGCTAACTCAGCCCCAGCATTTT,CASSFDRLTQPQHF
.,.,TRBV6-1,TRBJ1-2,TGTGCCAGCAGACCCGGGCAGGGCGCTAACTATGGCTACACCTTC,CASRPGQGANYGYTF
.,TRBD2,TRBV4-1,TRBJ2-7,TGCGCCAGCAGCCAAGAGGGGGGGGCCTACGAGCAGTACTTC,CASSQEGGAYEQYF
.,TRBD1,TRBV2,TRBJ1-1,TGTGCCACCATTGACAGGGGGCGCTGGAACACTGAAGCTTTCTTT,CATIDRGRWNTEAFF
.,.,TRBV9,TRBJ2-2,TGTGCCAGCAGCGGCGGCGTGGGGCGAGACACCGGGGAGCTGTTTTTT,CASSGGVGRDTGELFF
once,.,TRBV7-6,TRBJ2-2,TGTGCCAGCAGCTTAGGCGGGACGGCTAAAGGGGAGCTGTTTTTT,CASSLGGTAKGELFF
.,.,TRBV6-5,TRBJ2-3,TGTGCCAGCAGTGCCAGGGTTTCTCGCACAGATACGCAGTATTTT,CASSARVSRTDTQYF
once,TRBD1,TRBV27,TRBJ2-7,TGTGCCAGCAGTTTAGGGGACAGGGAGGGATACGAGCAGTACTTC,CASSLGDREGYEQYF
once,TRBD1,TRBV6-1,TRBJ1-2,TGTGCCAGCATTCTGGATCCAGGGGGCACCTATGGCTACACCTTC,CASILDPGGTYGYTF
many,TRBD2,TRBV6-4,TRBJ2-3,TGTGCCAGCAGTGAATCAGCGGGGGGCACAGATACGCAGTATTTT,CASSESAGGTDTQYF
once,TRBD2,TRBV12-5,TRBJ2-6,TGTGCTAGTGGAGCGGGGGTTGGGGCCAACGTCCTGACTTTC,CASGAGVGANVLTF
once,TRBD1,TRBV30,TRBJ2-7,TGTGCCTGGAGTGCCCGACAGGGTGAGCAGTACTTC,CAWSARQGEQYF
.,TRBD1,TRBV25-1,TRBJ1-2,TGTGCCAGCAGTGAATATGGGACAGGGGGAAATGGCTACACCTTC,CASSEYGTGGNGYTF
.,.,TRBV9,TRBJ2-7,TGTGCCAGCAGCCTCCGGGACACTGAGGTCTACGAGCAGTACTTC,CASSLRDTEVYEQYF
.,TRBD2,TRBV7-2,TRBJ2-5,TGTGCCAGCAGCGCCGGGACTAGCGGGGGTGAGACCCAGTACTTC,CASSAGTSGGETQYF
.,.,TRBV4-1,TRBJ2-7,TGCGCCAGCACCCCTGGAGTTGGGGCCTCCTACGAGCAGTACTTC,CASTPGVGASYEQYF
.,TRBD2,TRBV9,TRBJ2-1,TGTGCCAGCAGCGTAGGTGGTCGTGAGCGGGGGGGCAATGAGCAGTTCTTC,CASSVGGRERGGNEQFF
.,.,TRBV27,TRBJ1-4,TGTGCCAGCAGTTTATCCGGTCGCGCTAATGAAAAACTGTTTTTT,CASSLSGRANEKLFF
.,TRBD1,TRBV7-2,TRBJ2-5,TGTGCCAGCAGCTTAGCGCTCAGGGGGCGAGAGACCCAGTACTTC,CASSLALRGRETQYF
.,.,TRBV5-1,TRBJ1-2,TGCGCCAGCAGTTTGGGGAGGGTTAACTATGGCTACACCTTC,CASSLGRVNYGYTF
.,TRBD1,TRBV19,TRBJ1-5,TGTGCCAGTAAGGGGGCAGCAACTTATCAGCCCCAGCATTTT,CASKGAATYQPQHF
few,.,TRBV19,TRBJ2-7,TGTGCCAGTAGATATCGGGGTTTGGGCGAGCAGTACTTC,CASRYRGLGEQYF
.,.,TRBV27,TRBJ1-5,TGTGCCAGCAGTTTAGGGGCAGAAAATCAGCCCCAGCATTTT,CASSLGAENQPQHF
.,TRBD1,TRBV6-6,TRBJ2-6,TGTGCCAGCAGTTATGAGGGGGCGACTGGGGCCAACGTCCTGACTTTC,CASSYEGATGANVLTF
.,TRBD1,TRBV29-1,TRBJ1-2,TGCAGCGTTGAAAACAGGGGGCACTATGGCTACACCTTC,CSVENRGHYGYTF
.,.,TRBV10-3,TRBJ2-1,TGTGCCATCAGCCGACAGGGACTTACCTACAATGAGCAGTTCTTC,CAISRQGLTYNEQFF
.,.,TRBV5-1,TRBJ1-1,TGCGCCAGCAGCTTGGCTCCGGGGATGAACACTGAAGCTTTCTTT,CASSLAPGMNTEAFF
.,.,TRBV27,TRBJ1-2,TGTGCCAGCAGTTTGAACAGGGCCCCAGCTAACTATGGCTACACCTTC,CASSLNRAPANYGYTF
.,TRBD1,TRBV25-1,TRBJ2-7,TGTGCCAGCAGTGACGCCAGGGGGCTATACGAGCAGTACTTC,CASSDARGLYEQYF
.,.,TRBV29-1,TRBJ2-7,TGCAGCGTTAAAGAGGGAGTCTACGAGCAGTACTTC,CSVKEGVYEQYF
.,.,TRBV27,TRBJ2-1,TGTGCCAGCAGTCCCCCGAGGGGGTTAGGACCCTACAATGAGCAGTTCTTC,CASSPPRGLGPYNEQFF
.,TRBD1,TRBV5-1,TRBJ1-3,TGCGCCAGCAGCTTGGGGACAGGAGGAAACACCATATATTTT,CASSLGTGGNTIYF
.,.,TRBV27,TRBJ1-6,TGTACCGCACGACAGGTTGTAAACTCACCCCTCCACTTT,CTARQVVNSPLHF
.,.,TRBV27,TRBJ2-5,TGTGCCAGCAGTTTAGGTCTGGGGCGGCAAGAGACCCAGTACTTC,CASSLGLGRQETQYF
.,TRBD1,TRBV11-2,TRBJ1-2,TGTGCCAGCAGCCGCGGGTGGGATTTAAGACAGGGGCTGAACTATGGCTACACCTTC,CASSRGWDLRQGLNYGYTF
.,TRBD1,TRBV5-1,TRBJ1-1,TGCGCCAGCAGCTTGGTAGGGGGCATGAACACTGAAGCTTTCTTT,CASSLVGGMNTEAFF
few,.,TRBV27,TRBJ1-1,TGTGCCAGCAGTCAGGGGCTAAATGAAGCTTTCTTT,CASSQGLNEAFF
few,.,TRBV28,TRBJ1-4,TGTGCCAGCAGTTTAACTTCCGGAGCAGGGTGGTCTAATGAAAAACTGTTTTTT,CASSLTSGAGWSNEKLFF
.,.,TRBV25-1,TRBJ1-1,TGTGCCAGCAGTGAATTGTCAGCTGAAGCTTTCTTT,CASSELSAEAFF